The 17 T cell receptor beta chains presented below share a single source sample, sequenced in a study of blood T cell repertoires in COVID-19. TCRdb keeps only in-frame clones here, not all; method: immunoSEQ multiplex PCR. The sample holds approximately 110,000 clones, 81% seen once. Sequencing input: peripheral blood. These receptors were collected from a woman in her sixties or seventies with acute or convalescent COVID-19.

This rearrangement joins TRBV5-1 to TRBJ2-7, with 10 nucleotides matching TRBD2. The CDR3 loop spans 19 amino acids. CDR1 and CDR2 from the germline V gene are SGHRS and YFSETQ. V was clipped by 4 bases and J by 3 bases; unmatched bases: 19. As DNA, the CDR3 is TGCGCCAGCAGCCCCGGAGGGGCTAGCGGGAGTCTTTCAGGCTACGAGCAGTACTTC. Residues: CASSPGGASGSLSGYEQYF.

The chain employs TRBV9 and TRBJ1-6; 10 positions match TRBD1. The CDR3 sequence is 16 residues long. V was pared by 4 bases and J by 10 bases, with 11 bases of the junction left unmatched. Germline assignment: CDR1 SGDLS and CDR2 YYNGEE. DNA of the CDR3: TGTGCCAGCAGCACGGGACAGGGGCCTGGAGAGTCACCCCTCCACTTT. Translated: CASSTGQGPGESPLHF.

CDR3 in amino acids: CASSPLEGDEQYF. For the CDR3, the DNA is TGTGCCAGCAGCCCTCTTGAGGGCGACGAGCAGTACTTC. This chain connects TRBV7-8 to TRBJ2-7; D is perhaps TRBD2 (5 bases). The CDR3 totals 13 residues. Germline values: CDR1 SGHVS, CDR2 FQNEAQ. With 5 bases removed from V and 5 bases from J, the gap between germline ends came to 13 bases. Together with reference TRBV7-8 and TRBJ2-7, the CDR3 gives the full variable domain: GAGVSQSPRYKVAKRGQDVALRCDPISGHVSLFWYQQALGQGPEFLTYFQNEAQLDKSGLPSDRFFAERPEGSVSTLKIQRTQQEDSAVYLCASSPLEGDEQYFGPGTRLTVT.

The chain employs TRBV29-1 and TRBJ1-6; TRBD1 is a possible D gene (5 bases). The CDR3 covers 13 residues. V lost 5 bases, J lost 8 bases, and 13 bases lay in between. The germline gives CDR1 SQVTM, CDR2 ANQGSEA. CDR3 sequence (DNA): TGCAGCGTTCGAGACAGTGACTATTCACCCCTCCACTTT. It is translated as CSVRDSDYSPLHF.

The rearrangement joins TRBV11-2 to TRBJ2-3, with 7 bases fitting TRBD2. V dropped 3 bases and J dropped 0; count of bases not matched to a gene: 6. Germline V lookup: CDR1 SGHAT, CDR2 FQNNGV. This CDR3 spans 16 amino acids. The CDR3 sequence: CASSFGLGRSTDTQYF. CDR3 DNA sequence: TGTGCCAGCAGCTTCGGACTAGGCCGTAGCACAGATACGCAGTATTTT.

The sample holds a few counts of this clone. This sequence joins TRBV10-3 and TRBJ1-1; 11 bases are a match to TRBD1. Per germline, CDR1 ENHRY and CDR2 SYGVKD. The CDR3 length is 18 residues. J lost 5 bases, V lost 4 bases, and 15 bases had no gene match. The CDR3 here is CAISAVPRTGGEGTEAFF. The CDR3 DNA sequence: TGTGCCATCAGTGCAGTACCGAGGACAGGGGGCGAGGGGACTGAAGCTTTCTTT.

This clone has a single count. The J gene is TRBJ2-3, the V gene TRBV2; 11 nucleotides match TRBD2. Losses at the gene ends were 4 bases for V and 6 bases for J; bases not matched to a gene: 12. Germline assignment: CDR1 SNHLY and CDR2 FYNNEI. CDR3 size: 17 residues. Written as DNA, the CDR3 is TGTGCCAGCAGTGGGCTGACTAGCGGGATGGAGTGGGATACGCAGTATTTT. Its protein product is CASSGLTSGMEWDTQYF.

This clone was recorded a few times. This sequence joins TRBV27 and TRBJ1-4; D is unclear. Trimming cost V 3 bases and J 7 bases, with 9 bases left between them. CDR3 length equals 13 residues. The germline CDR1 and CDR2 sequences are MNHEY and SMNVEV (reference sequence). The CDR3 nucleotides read TGTGCCAGCAGTTTTTGGTCGGGTGAAAAACTGTTTTTT. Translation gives CASSFWSGEKLFF.

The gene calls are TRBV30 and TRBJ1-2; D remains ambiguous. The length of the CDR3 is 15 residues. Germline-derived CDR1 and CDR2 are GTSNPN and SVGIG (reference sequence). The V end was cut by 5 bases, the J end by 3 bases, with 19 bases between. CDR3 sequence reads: CAWRTYQFGDYGYTF. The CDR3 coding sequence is TGTGCCTGGCGTACTTATCAATTCGGGGACTATGGCTACACCTTC.

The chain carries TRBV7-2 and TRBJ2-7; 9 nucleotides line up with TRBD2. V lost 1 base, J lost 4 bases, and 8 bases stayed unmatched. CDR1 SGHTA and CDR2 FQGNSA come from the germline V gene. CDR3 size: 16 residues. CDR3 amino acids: CASSLGSGLAGYEQYF. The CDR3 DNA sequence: TGTGCCAGCAGCTTAGGATCGGGACTAGCAGGTTACGAGCAGTACTTC. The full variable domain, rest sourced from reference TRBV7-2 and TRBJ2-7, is GAGVSQSPSNKVTEKGKDVELRCDPISGHTALYWYRQSLGQGLEFLIYFQGNSAPDKSGLPSDRFSAERTGGSVSTLTIQRTQQEDSAVYLCASSLGSGLAGYEQYFGPGTRLTVT.

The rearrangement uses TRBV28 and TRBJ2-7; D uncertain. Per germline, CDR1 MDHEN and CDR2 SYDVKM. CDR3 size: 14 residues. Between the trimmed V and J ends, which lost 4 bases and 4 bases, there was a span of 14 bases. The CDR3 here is CASSSSTQPYEQYF. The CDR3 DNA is TGTGCCAGCAGTTCCTCGACACAACCTTACGAGCAGTACTTC.

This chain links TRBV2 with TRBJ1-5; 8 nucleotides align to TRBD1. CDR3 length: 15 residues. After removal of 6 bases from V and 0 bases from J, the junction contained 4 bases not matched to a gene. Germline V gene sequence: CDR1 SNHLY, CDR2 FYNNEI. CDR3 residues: CASRGQEGSNQPQHF. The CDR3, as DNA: TGTGCCAGCAGGGGACAGGAGGGTAGCAATCAGCCCCAGCATTTT.

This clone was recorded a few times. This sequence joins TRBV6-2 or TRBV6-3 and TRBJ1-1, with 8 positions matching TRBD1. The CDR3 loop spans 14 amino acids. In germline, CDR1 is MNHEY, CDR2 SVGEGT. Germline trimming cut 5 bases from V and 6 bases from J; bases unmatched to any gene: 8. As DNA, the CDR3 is TGTGCCAGCAGTCAGGACAGGGTAAGGGCTGAAGCTTTCTTT. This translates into CASSQDRVRAEAFF.

The CDR3 region has the DNA TGTGCCAGTAGTATAAGGTCGCGGGAGGGCGATGAGCAGTACTTC. Amino acid sequence: CASSIRSREGDEQYF. The chain employs TRBV19 and TRBJ2-7, with 9 bases fitting TRBD2. Germline trimming cut 2 bases from V and 7 bases from J; bases unmatched to any gene: 9. The CDR3 covers 15 residues. The V gene's germline CDR1 is LNHDA and CDR2 SQIVND (reference sequence).

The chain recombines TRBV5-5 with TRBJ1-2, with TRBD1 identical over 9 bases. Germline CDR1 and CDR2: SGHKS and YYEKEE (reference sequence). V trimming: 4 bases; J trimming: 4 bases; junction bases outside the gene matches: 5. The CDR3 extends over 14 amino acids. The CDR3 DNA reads TGTGCCAGCAGCCCGGGACAGGGAATCTATGGCTACACCTTC. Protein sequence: CASSPGQGIYGYTF.

CDR3 coding DNA: TGTGCCAGCAGCGGGAGGCAGGGTCCCCCCTACGAGCAGTACTTC. Protein: CASSGRQGPPYEQYF. This chain connects TRBV7-9 to TRBJ2-7, with TRBD2 as a possible D gene (6 bases). The CDR3 length is 15 residues. Germline CDR1 SEHNR, CDR2 FQNEAQ (reference sequence). The V gene lost 5 bases and the J gene lost 2 bases, with 16 bases spanning the gap. Complete variable domain (other parts from reference TRBV7-9 and TRBJ2-7): DTGVSQNPRHKITKRGQNVTFRCDPISEHNRLYWYRQTLGQGPEFLTYFQNEAQLEKSRLLSDRFSAERPKGSFSTLEIQRTEQGDSAMYLCASSGRQGPPYEQYFGPGTRLTVT.

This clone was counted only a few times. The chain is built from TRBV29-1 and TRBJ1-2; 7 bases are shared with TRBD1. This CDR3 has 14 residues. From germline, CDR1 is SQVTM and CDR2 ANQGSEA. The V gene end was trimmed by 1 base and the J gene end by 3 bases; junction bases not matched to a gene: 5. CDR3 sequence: CSVEGGQGDYGYTF. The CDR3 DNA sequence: TGCAGCGTTGAAGGAGGGCAGGGGGACTATGGCTACACCTTC.